This T cell receptor (beta chain) was sequenced in a study of metastatic and nonmetastatic thyroid tumors. Germline V gene lookup returns CDR1 SGHVS and CDR2 FQNEAQ. The V segment lost 5 bases and the J segment 6 bases; nucleotides outside the gene matches: 10. The CDR3 totals 16 residues. TCRdb re-called the PCR reads through MiXCR. Counted here are 15,000 to 20,000 clones, about 25% occurring once; the ten biggest clones make up 8.5% to 12%. General observations from the study: The study reportedly found significantly higher TCR beta diversity in malignant thyroid tumors than benign nodules, in blood and tumor.

Every patient was untreated before thyroid surgery. As for this clone: The antigen remains undetermined.

The J gene is TRBJ1-2, the V gene TRBV7-8; 12 nucleotides agree with TRBD1. Input material: adjacent normal tissue. The clonotype was recovered from a female donor with papillary thyroid cancer or a benign thyroid nodule (not recorded which). Some clones in this sample may be carry-over from other donors' samples. CDR3 protein: CASSGTGGALQNGYTF. As DNA, the CDR3 is TGTGCCAGCAGCGGGACAGGGGGCGCGCTCCAAAATGGCTACACCTTC.